These T cell receptor beta chains were read from a single sample in a study of OX40 agonist ivuxolimab in advanced cancers. Profiling relied on immunoSEQ multiplex PCR, and the TCRdb table lists in-frame clones only, not all of them. This table has some 40,000 clones, about 89% appearing once. Here the sequenced sample was CD4+ or CD8+ T cells sorted from blood, taken in a trial of the OX40 agonist ivuxolimab. The receptors stem from an adult with an advanced solid tumor such as melanoma, head and neck, liver or kidney cancer. CDR3s leave out the opening cysteine and the closing phenylalanine or tryptophan. D genes are given only for firm matches.

TRBD1	TRBJ2-3	TRBV18	ASSPKRDRVTDTQY
.	TRBJ2-5	TRBV5-1	ASSLIGAAETQY
.	TRBJ2-7	TRBV20-1	SARVGPEQY
.	TRBJ2-5	TRBV12-5	ASGLTRLIRAETQY
.	TRBJ2-1	TRBV4-2	ASSQDRSGQF
TRBD1	TRBJ1-2	TRBV28	ASSVDRGFYGYT
TRBD1	TRBJ1-2	TRBV6-1	ASNIQGFGNYGYT
.	TRBJ1-1	TRBV7-2	ASSTGPANTEAF
.	TRBJ2-3	TRBV7-3	ASSSGRDSSTDTQY
.	TRBJ2-4	TRBV7-2	ASSSAVMLAKNIQY
.	TRBJ1-3	TRBV11-1	ASSSTAAGASGNTIY
.	TRBJ1-5	TRBV7-2	ASSLLQGASSQPQH
.	TRBJ1-3	TRBV7-2	ASSLVAGRTSGNTIY
TRBD1	TRBJ1-1	TRBV2	ASRGTGMNTEAF
.	TRBJ1-6	TRBV7-2	ASSFFGGGNSPLH
TRBD2	TRBJ2-3	TRBV9	ASSVGRGGRTDTQY
TRBD2	TRBJ2-7	TRBV2	AASGGGGSSYEQY
TRBD1	TRBJ2-3	TRBV23-1	ASSQEGATDTQY
.	TRBJ1-1	TRBV7-2	ASSLSRGGEAF
TRBD2	TRBJ2-5	TRBV29-1	SAPAGGQETQY
.	TRBJ2-5	TRBV5-8	ASSAREDQETQY
.	TRBJ2-3	TRBV27	ASSQSSGGLSGDTQY
TRBD2	TRBJ2-3	TRBV5-1	ASSLTSGTDTQY
TRBD1	TRBJ2-2	TRBV29-1	SVLRLTGGFTGELF
.	TRBJ1-5	TRBV5-1	ASATQPEEQPQH
TRBD1	TRBJ1-1	TRBV9	ASSVVGQSAEAF
.	TRBJ2-7	TRBV5-1	ASSFGDEQY
.	TRBJ2-7	TRBV6-5	ASSLGGISYEQY
.	TRBJ2-7	TRBV11-2	ASSLVDVTGLYEQY
.	TRBJ2-1	TRBV21-1	AHKDSGPMGEQF
.	TRBJ2-7	TRBV9	ASSVGQGAGYEQY
.	TRBJ2-1	TRBV5-1	ASSLAQNSYNEQF
.	TRBJ1-2	TRBV19	GAGTYGYT